Listed below are T cell receptor beta chains from one sample, sequenced in a study of CD8+ T cells in alopecia areata. The data were produced by immunoSEQ multiplex PCR, yet TCRdb's version contains in-frame clones alone and is incomplete. The data show about 130,000 clones, almost 50% seen once. This material consisted of CD8+ T cells sorted from blood, taken at week 0. The origin of the receptors is a human donor with alopecia areata. The CDR3 runs from the conserved cysteine through the conserved F or W. The D gene is left open where the match is weak. Clone size is stated in some rows and not others, as once, few, many or a class when expanded.

NA,TRBJ1-2,NA,TRBV27,CASSLSPTRGYTF,TGTGCCAGCAGTTTATCCCCCACTCGAGGCTACACCTTC
NA,TRBJ1-3,NA,TRBV30,CALTGGNTIYF,TGTGCCCTCACGGGGGGAAACACCATATATTTT
TRBD1,TRBJ2-2,NA,TRBV30,CAWSFRTGLGRTGELFF,TGTGCCTGGAGCTTCCGGACAGGCCTAGGGCGCACCGGGGAGCTGTTTTTT
TRBD1,TRBJ2-7,NA,TRBV29-1,CSVEAPGQGNSYEQYF,TGCAGCGTTGAAGCCCCGGGACAGGGAAACTCCTACGAGCAGTACTTC
TRBD1,TRBJ1-5,few,TRBV18,CASSSGQGSNQPQHF,TGTGCCAGCTCATCGGGACAGGGAAGCAATCAGCCCCAGCATTTT
TRBD1,TRBJ1-2,few,TRBV19,CASTVLTGTGDVYGYTF,TGTGCCAGTACTGTTCTAACCGGGACAGGGGACGTCTATGGCTACACCTTC
NA,TRBJ2-1,NA,TRBV4-3,CASSQDLRGDYNEQFF,TGCGCCAGCAGCCAAGATCTGAGGGGGGATTACAATGAGCAGTTCTTC
TRBD1,TRBJ2-2,few,TRBV29-1,CSVEDLGSDRGRAGELFF,TGCAGCGTTGAAGATCTCGGGTCCGACAGGGGAAGGGCCGGGGAGCTGTTTTTT
NA,TRBJ2-7,few,TRBV5-1,CASRSDSATYEQYF,TGCGCCAGCAGATCCGATTCTGCTACCTACGAGCAGTACTTC
NA,TRBJ2-5,NA,TRBV13,CASSLGPLQPETQYF,TGTGCCAGCAGCTTAGGACCTCTACAGCCAGAGACCCAGTACTTC
TRBD2,TRBJ2-1,NA,TRBV5-6,CASSDGTSGACNEQFF,TGTGCCAGCAGCGATGGGACTAGCGGGGCCTGCAATGAGCAGTTCTTC
NA,TRBJ2-7,NA,TRBV29-1,CSVVEGGHGVYEQYF,TGCAGCGTTGTAGAGGGTGGACACGGAGTATACGAGCAGTACTTC
TRBD1,TRBJ2-1,NA,TRBV6-5,CASRGQGKANEQFF,TGTGCCAGCAGGGGACAGGGGAAGGCCAATGAGCAGTTCTTC
NA,TRBJ1-1,NA,TRBV30,CAWSVGLNTEAFF,TGTGCCTGGAGTGTTGGGCTGAACACTGAAGCTTTCTTT
NA,TRBJ2-7,NA,TRBV5-6,CASSPQVSERYEQYF,TGTGCCAGCAGCCCCCAGGTTAGCGAACGCTACGAGCAGTACTTC
TRBD2,TRBJ2-7,once,TRBV4-1,CASSQTSGRTYEQYF,TGCGCCAGCAGCCAAACTAGCGGGAGAACCTACGAGCAGTACTTC
NA,TRBJ2-7,few,TRBV13,CASSLDYEQYF,TGTGCCAGCAGTCTAGACTACGAGCAGTACTTC
NA,TRBJ1-6,NA,TRBV27,CASSLDRLNSPLHF,TGTGCCAGCAGTTTGGACAGATTGAATTCACCCCTCCACTTT
TRBD1,TRBJ2-7,NA,TRBV13,CASSPRQGRWAEQYF,TGTGCCAGCAGCCCTCGACAGGGGAGGTGGGCCGAGCAGTACTTC
NA,TRBJ1-6,NA,TRBV5-6,CASSLAEFPSPLHF,TGTGCCAGCAGCTTGGCTGAGTTCCCTTCACCCCTCCACTTT
NA,TRBJ1-3,NA,TRBV29-1,CSVGAGNTIYF,TGCAGCGTTGGGGCTGGAAACACCATATATTTT
TRBD1,TRBJ1-2,NA,TRBV9,CASSVPREGAGGYTF,TGTGCCAGCAGCGTCCCCCGAGAGGGGGCCGGGGGCTACACCTTC
NA,TRBJ2-7,few,TRBV5-1,CASSFGQSYEQYF,TGCGCCAGCAGCTTCGGGCAATCCTACGAGCAGTACTTC
NA,TRBJ2-6,NA,TRBV9,CASSKGPGANVLTF,TGTGCCAGCAGCAAAGGACCTGGGGCCAACGTCCTGACTTTC
NA,TRBJ2-5,NA,TRBV7-9,CASSSSSETQYF,TGTGCCAGCAGCTCTAGCAGTGAGACCCAGTACTTC
NA,TRBJ2-1,few,TRBV2,CASTLPQIWTAVDYNEQFF,TGTGCCAGCACCCTACCCCAGATATGGACAGCAGTTGATTACAATGAGCAGTTCTTC